This T cell receptor beta chain is drawn from a study of blood T cell repertoires in COVID-19. About the study: The origin of the acute and convalescent COVID-19 samples was the United States, Italy and Spain.

Libraries were prepared by immunoSEQ multiplex PCR; TCRdb keeps only in-frame clonotypes and omits some of them. The table shows approximately 190,000 clones, with 84% occurring only once. The CDR3 sequence is 14 residues long. V was clipped by 4 bases and J by 0 bases, with 9 bases between them. Per the germline V gene, CDR1 is SNHLY and CDR2 is FYNNEI. The specimen was peripheral blood. This clonotype was sampled from a woman in her sixties or seventies with active or convalescent COVID-19. J is TRBJ1-1 and V is TRBV2; D is uncertain. The CDR3 region has the DNA TGTGCCAGCAGTGTTGGCAGTTTGAACACTGAAGCTTTCTTT. Encoded protein: CASSVGSLNTEAFF.